Sequencing of this T cell receptor beta chain was carried out in a study of T cell responses to AZD1222 COVID-19 vaccine. General study points: Donors, mostly white British, included more females; clonal diversity was possibly underestimated.

Generated by immunoSEQ multiplex PCR, the TCRdb table keeps only in-frame clones and is missing some. The table has 84,000 or so clones, 88% seen once; the top ten hold 15% to 20%. Germline V gene data show CDR1 as KGHSH and CDR2 as LQKENI. V gave up 3 bases and J gave up 8 bases; unmatched junction bases: 4. The CDR3 totals 13 residues. As to this clone: Its target is unknown.

The sequence was collected from an adult in good health. V is TRBV18 and J is TRBJ1-2; TRBD1 aligns across 9 bases. The sequencing used peripheral blood, collected on day 0 of AZD1222 vaccination. The DNA for the CDR3 is TGTGCCAGCTCACCTGGACAGGGGACCGGCTACACCTTC. Translation: CASSPGQGTGYTF.